This TCR beta chain was profiled in a study of shared clonotypes between healthy human individuals. Study conclusions and caveats: Shared clonotypes across all four donors exceeded non-shared ones in generation probability. Clonotype sharing across donors was expected to vary with sequencing depth.

In regard to this clone: Its antigen is still unknown.

Trimming took 3 bases from V and 6 from J, leaving 7 bases between them. The V gene's germline CDR1 is SGHDT and CDR2 YYEEEE. The CDR3 is 12 residues long. Some clones are missing from TCRdb's copy, which holds only in-frame ones; the method was immunoSEQ multiplex PCR. The table lists millions of clones, 85% to 95% of them singletons, with over 0.12% in the top ten. The rearrangement uses TRBV5-6 and TRBJ2-1, with D unclear. This TCR was sampled from a man between 18 and 35 years old in good health. Sequenced input: naive CD4+ T cells sorted from blood. Stated subset: CD45RA+ positively selected. As DNA, the CDR3 is TGTGCCAGCAGCTCTACGTTCAATGAGCAGTTCTTC. Residues: CASSSTFNEQFF.